The rows below give T cell receptor beta chains drawn from one sample of a study of blood T cell repertoires in COVID-19. Sequencing was performed with immunoSEQ multiplex PCR; in TCRdb, only in-frame clones are kept and a portion is missing. The sample carries 100,000 to 150,000 clones, 65% to 90% recorded once. Sequences were obtained from peripheral blood. These receptor sequences come from a man older than 75 with active or convalescent COVID-19. Each CDR3 is given with its conserved first and last residue. Each record gives: CDR3 DNA, CDR3 protein, J gene, V gene, D gene, clone size. D genes are given only for firm matches. Size is stated for part of the rows, as once, few or many counts, or as a class when the clone is expanded.

DNA: TGTGCCAGCAGTGCGGGCGGGAGCACAGATACGCAGTATTTT
CDR3: CASSAGGSTDTQYF
J: TRBJ2-3
V: TRBV2
D: .
size: .

DNA: TGTGCCTGGAAGAAGCGGGAATTCCAAGAGACCCAGTACTTC
CDR3: CAWKKREFQETQYF
J: TRBJ2-5
V: TRBV30
D: TRBD2
size: .

DNA: TGCGCCAGTTCTGAATTACAGGGCCTTAATGAAAAACTGTTTTTT
CDR3: CASSELQGLNEKLFF
J: TRBJ1-4
V: TRBV5-1
D: .
size: .

DNA: TGTGCCAGCAGCCCCAGGACAGGGAAGAACACTGAAGCTTTCTTT
CDR3: CASSPRTGKNTEAFF
J: TRBJ1-1
V: TRBV7-3
D: TRBD1
size: once

DNA: TGTGCCAGCAGCTCTATCCCGAACACTGAAGCTTTCTTT
CDR3: CASSSIPNTEAFF
J: TRBJ1-1
V: TRBV7-9
D: .
size: few

DNA: TGTGCCAGCAGCTCTACAGGGGGGGTCAAAAAACTGTTTTTT
CDR3: CASSSTGGVKKLFF
J: TRBJ1-4
V: TRBV7-2
D: TRBD1
size: .

DNA: TGCGCCAGCAGCTTGAATAGGGACAGCGGCTACACCTTC
CDR3: CASSLNRDSGYTF
J: TRBJ1-2
V: TRBV5-1
D: TRBD1
size: .

DNA: TGCGCCAGCAGCTTTAACATGGCAGATACGCAGTATTTT
CDR3: CASSFNMADTQYF
J: TRBJ2-3
V: TRBV5-1
D: .
size: .

DNA: TGTGCCAGCAGGGCCGGACAGGGCCGGGGCTCCTACGAGCAGTACTTC
CDR3: CASRAGQGRGSYEQYF
J: TRBJ2-7
V: TRBV27
D: TRBD1
size: .

DNA: TGTGCCAGCAGCGCTTTACCGGGAGCCATAGCTGGCACCATATATTTT
CDR3: CASSALPGAIAGTIYF
J: TRBJ1-3
V: TRBV9
D: .
size: .

DNA: TGTGCCAGCAGTTTACGACGGGGGGTACACACTGAAGCTTTCTTT
CDR3: CASSLRRGVHTEAFF
J: TRBJ1-1
V: TRBV27
D: .
size: .

DNA: TGTGCCAGCAGCTTACCTGGACAGGGAAGGGCTGAAGCTTTCTTT
CDR3: CASSLPGQGRAEAFF
J: TRBJ1-1
V: TRBV7-9
D: TRBD1
size: .

DNA: TGTGCCAGTAGTACGACACACTCTGGGGCCAACGTCCTGACTTTC
CDR3: CASSTTHSGANVLTF
J: TRBJ2-6
V: TRBV19
D: .
size: .

DNA: TGTGCCAGTAGTCCCCGGGACACGGGCACTGAAGCTTTCTTT
CDR3: CASSPRDTGTEAFF
J: TRBJ1-1
V: TRBV19
D: .
size: .

DNA: TGTGCCACCAGTGATTTGAGGGGTGACTATGGCTACACCTTC
CDR3: CATSDLRGDYGYTF
J: TRBJ1-2
V: TRBV24-1
D: .
size: .

DNA: TGCAGCGTGAGGGAGACAGGGAGCTCACCCCTCCACTTT
CDR3: CSVRETGSSPLHF
J: TRBJ1-6
V: TRBV29-1
D: TRBD1
size: once

DNA: TGCAGCGTTGACGGGGACAGGGCCGGCGAGACCCAGTACTTC
CDR3: CSVDGDRAGETQYF
J: TRBJ2-5
V: TRBV29-1
D: TRBD1
size: once

DNA: TGTGCCAGCAGTTACCACAGGCTCACCGGCTACACCTTC
CDR3: CASSYHRLTGYTF
J: TRBJ1-2
V: TRBV6-5
D: .
size: .

DNA: TGTGCCACCAAAGCCAACCGGGACACCTACGAGCAGTACTTC
CDR3: CATKANRDTYEQYF
J: TRBJ2-7
V: TRBV15
D: .
size: .

DNA: TGTGCCTCGATGCGGGGGGACAGCACAGATACGCAGTATTTT
CDR3: CASMRGDSTDTQYF
J: TRBJ2-3
V: TRBV30
D: TRBD2
size: .

DNA: TGCGCCAGCAGCCTAGGACAGGGGGAGGCTAATGAAAAACTGTTTTTT
CDR3: CASSLGQGEANEKLFF
J: TRBJ1-4
V: TRBV4-3
D: TRBD1
size: .

DNA: TGTGCCAGCAGCTTAGTCCCGGACAGGGCTAGCACAGATACGCAGTATTTT
CDR3: CASSLVPDRASTDTQYF
J: TRBJ2-3
V: TRBV11-2
D: TRBD1
size: .

DNA: TGTGCCAGCTCACGACAGGGCCCCACCTTCTATGGCTACACCTTC
CDR3: CASSRQGPTFYGYTF
J: TRBJ1-2
V: TRBV18
D: TRBD1
size: .

DNA: TGTGCCAGTACGAGGGGACTAGCGGGCACAGATACGCAGTATTTT
CDR3: CASTRGLAGTDTQYF
J: TRBJ2-3
V: TRBV19
D: TRBD2
size: .

DNA: TGTGCTAGTGGTTTGATGCCGGGACAGATAACCTACGAGCAGTACTTC
CDR3: CASGLMPGQITYEQYF
J: TRBJ2-7
V: TRBV12-5
D: TRBD1
size: .

DNA: TGCGCCAGCAGCGTGGGGGTCGCCACAGGGAATCGGGTCTACGAGCAGTACTTC
CDR3: CASSVGVATGNRVYEQYF
J: TRBJ2-7
V: TRBV5-1
D: .
size: .

DNA: TGTGCCAGCAGCTTAACTAGCGGGGGGGCAGGTACGCAGTATTTT
CDR3: CASSLTSGGAGTQYF
J: TRBJ2-3
V: TRBV7-3
D: TRBD2
size: .

DNA: TGTGCCAGCAAGAGGGAGGTTCGATCCCTCTATGGCTACACCTTC
CDR3: CASKREVRSLYGYTF
J: TRBJ1-2
V: TRBV27
D: .
size: .